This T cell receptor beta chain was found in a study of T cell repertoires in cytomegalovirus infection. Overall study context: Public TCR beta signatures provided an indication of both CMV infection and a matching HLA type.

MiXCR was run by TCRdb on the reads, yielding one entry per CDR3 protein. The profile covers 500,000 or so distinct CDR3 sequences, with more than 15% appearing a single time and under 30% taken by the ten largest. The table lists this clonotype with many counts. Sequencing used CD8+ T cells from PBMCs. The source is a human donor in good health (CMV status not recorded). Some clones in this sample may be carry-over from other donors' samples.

CDR3 residues: CASSPDSGKERTEAFF. The CDR3 bases are TGTGCCAGCAGCCCTGACTCAGGGAAGGAGAGGACTGAAGCTTTCTTT. The J gene is TRBJ1-1, the V gene TRBV7-9; tentatively, D is TRBD1 (5 bases). Germline lookup yields CDR1 SEHNR and CDR2 FQNEAQ (reference sequence). Trimming pared 5 bases from V and 5 bases from J, leaving 21 bases between. This CDR3 contains 16 residues.